The rows below give T cell receptor beta chains drawn from one sample of a study of T cell responses to AZD1222 COVID-19 vaccine. The method was immunoSEQ multiplex PCR; TCRdb's version includes in-frame clones alone and lacks a portion of them. The sample lists 100,000 to 150,000 clones; about nine tenths were seen once. This material consisted of peripheral blood, taken on day 0 of AZD1222 vaccination. The receptors derive from an adult in good health. Both conserved end residues are part of each CDR3. D genes are given only for firm matches. Only part of the rows carry a size: once, few, many, or a class if the clone is expanded.

v_call: TRBV18
clone_size: few
j_call: TRBJ1-2
d_call: NA
cdr3_aa: CASSPPGGVGGYGYTF
cdr3_nt: TGTGCCAGCTCACCACCGGGAGGGGTGGGCGGCTATGGCTACACCTTC

v_call: TRBV5-6
clone_size: NA
j_call: TRBJ1-1
d_call: NA
cdr3_aa: CASSPTPPFRANTEAFF
cdr3_nt: TGTGCCAGCAGCCCGACCCCTCCTTTTAGGGCGAACACTGAAGCTTTCTTT

v_call: TRBV19
clone_size: NA
j_call: TRBJ1-2
d_call: NA
cdr3_aa: CASNPSWGANYGYTF
cdr3_nt: TGTGCCAGTAATCCCTCGTGGGGGGCTAACTATGGCTACACCTTC

v_call: TRBV9
clone_size: NA
j_call: TRBJ1-3
d_call: NA
cdr3_aa: CASSVEIDPQLYF
cdr3_nt: TGTGCCAGCAGCGTAGAGATCGATCCGCAGTTATATTTT

v_call: TRBV9
clone_size: NA
j_call: TRBJ2-1
d_call: TRBD1
cdr3_aa: CASSPGTGTYNEQFF
cdr3_nt: TGTGCCAGCAGCCCCGGGACAGGGACCTACAATGAGCAGTTCTTC

v_call: TRBV4-1
clone_size: NA
j_call: TRBJ2-7
d_call: TRBD2
cdr3_aa: CASTGLAGQYEQYF
cdr3_nt: TGCGCCAGCACCGGGCTAGCGGGCCAATACGAGCAGTACTTC

v_call: TRBV3-1/TRBV3-2
clone_size: NA
j_call: TRBJ2-7
d_call: NA
cdr3_aa: CASSQGSSGYEQYF
cdr3_nt: TGTGCCAGCAGCCAAGGCAGCTCCGGCTACGAGCAGTACTTC

v_call: TRBV6-5
clone_size: NA
j_call: TRBJ2-1
d_call: TRBD1
cdr3_aa: CASSRPGQGYNEQFF
cdr3_nt: TGTGCCAGCAGTCGCCCGGGACAGGGATACAATGAGCAGTTCTTC

v_call: TRBV28
clone_size: NA
j_call: TRBJ1-2
d_call: NA
cdr3_aa: CASSLKDYGYTF
cdr3_nt: TGTGCCAGCAGCCTCAAGGACTATGGCTACACCTTC

v_call: TRBV28
clone_size: once
j_call: TRBJ1-2
d_call: NA
cdr3_aa: CASHRGRGYTF
cdr3_nt: TGTGCCAGCCACCGGGGCCGCGGCTACACCTTC

v_call: TRBV10-2
clone_size: few
j_call: TRBJ1-2
d_call: NA
cdr3_aa: CASRGLGAVYGYTF
cdr3_nt: TGCGCCAGCAGGGGACTCGGGGCCGTCTATGGCTACACCTTC

v_call: TRBV9
clone_size: NA
j_call: TRBJ1-2
d_call: NA
cdr3_aa: CASSVGQENYGYTF
cdr3_nt: TGTGCCAGCAGCGTAGGTCAGGAAAACTATGGCTACACCTTC

v_call: TRBV18
clone_size: NA
j_call: TRBJ1-1
d_call: NA
cdr3_aa: CASEQIMNTEAFF
cdr3_nt: TGTGCCAGCGAGCAGATCATGAACACTGAAGCTTTCTTT

v_call: TRBV7-2
clone_size: NA
j_call: TRBJ2-1
d_call: TRBD2
cdr3_aa: CASSATGTSGGAKQFF
cdr3_nt: TGTGCCAGCAGCGCGACCGGGACTAGCGGGGGGGCCAAGCAGTTCTTC

v_call: TRBV19
clone_size: NA
j_call: TRBJ1-6
d_call: NA
cdr3_aa: CASSIAPQSKASPLHF
cdr3_nt: TGTGCCAGTAGTATAGCCCCACAGAGTAAGGCGTCACCCCTCCACTTT

v_call: TRBV15
clone_size: few
j_call: TRBJ1-2
d_call: NA
cdr3_aa: CATSTGRNYGYTF
cdr3_nt: TGTGCCACCAGCACTGGGAGGAACTATGGCTACACCTTC

v_call: TRBV7-9
clone_size: NA
j_call: TRBJ2-2
d_call: NA
cdr3_aa: CASSPPWLGTGELFF
cdr3_nt: TGTGCCAGCAGCCCTCCTTGGTTGGGGACCGGGGAGCTGTTTTTT

v_call: TRBV12-2
clone_size: NA
j_call: TRBJ2-2
d_call: NA
cdr3_aa: CASRHPGGCSTGELFF
cdr3_nt: TGTGCAAGTCGCCACCCGGGGGGATGCTCCACCGGGGAGCTGTTTTTT

v_call: TRBV27
clone_size: NA
j_call: TRBJ2-7
d_call: NA
cdr3_aa: CASSLSGSVNPPYEQYF
cdr3_nt: TGTGCCAGCAGTTTATCGGGGAGCGTTAACCCCCCCTACGAGCAGTACTTC

v_call: TRBV3-1/TRBV3-2
clone_size: NA
j_call: TRBJ1-1
d_call: TRBD1
cdr3_aa: CASSNRDRGEAFF
cdr3_nt: TGTGCCAGCAGCAACCGGGACAGGGGTGAAGCTTTCTTT

v_call: TRBV7-9
clone_size: NA
j_call: TRBJ2-7
d_call: NA
cdr3_aa: CASSRDQGSYEQYF
cdr3_nt: TGTGCCAGCTCGCGGGACCAGGGGAGCTACGAGCAGTACTTC

v_call: TRBV2
clone_size: NA
j_call: TRBJ2-1
d_call: NA
cdr3_aa: CASKAGESSYNEQFF
cdr3_nt: TGTGCCAGCAAAGCAGGGGAGAGCTCCTACAATGAGCAGTTCTTC

v_call: TRBV18
clone_size: NA
j_call: TRBJ1-4
d_call: TRBD1
cdr3_aa: CASSTWGRGAPNEKLFF
cdr3_nt: TGTGCCAGCTCAACTTGGGGCAGGGGGGCCCCTAATGAAAAACTGTTTTTT

v_call: TRBV19
clone_size: NA
j_call: TRBJ2-1
d_call: TRBD1
cdr3_aa: CASSITGASQGAQNEQFF
cdr3_nt: TGTGCCAGTAGTATAACCGGGGCGAGCCAGGGGGCTCAGAATGAGCAGTTCTTC

v_call: TRBV15
clone_size: NA
j_call: TRBJ1-1
d_call: NA
cdr3_aa: CATSSVVLGNTEAFF
cdr3_nt: TGTGCCACCAGCAGCGTCGTCTTGGGGAACACTGAAGCTTTCTTT

v_call: TRBV7-2
clone_size: NA
j_call: TRBJ1-2
d_call: TRBD1
cdr3_aa: CASSFRTGGGYGYTF
cdr3_nt: TGTGCCAGCAGCTTCCGGACAGGGGGCGGCTATGGCTACACCTTC

v_call: TRBV27
clone_size: few
j_call: TRBJ1-6
d_call: NA
cdr3_aa: CASSLMRAVNSPLHF
cdr3_nt: TGTGCCAGCAGTTTAATGAGGGCGGTCAATTCACCCCTCCACTTT

v_call: TRBV27
clone_size: NA
j_call: TRBJ2-1
d_call: NA
cdr3_aa: CASSLGPLYNEQFF
cdr3_nt: TGTGCCAGCAGTTTAGGACCGTTGTACAATGAGCAGTTCTTC

v_call: TRBV5-1
clone_size: NA
j_call: TRBJ1-2
d_call: NA
cdr3_aa: CASGENYGYTF
cdr3_nt: TGCGCCAGCGGGGAGAACTATGGCTACACCTTC

v_call: TRBV6-2/TRBV6-3
clone_size: NA
j_call: TRBJ1-1
d_call: NA
cdr3_aa: CASSPSLTEAFF
cdr3_nt: TGTGCCAGCAGTCCCTCCCTCACTGAAGCTTTCTTT

v_call: TRBV18
clone_size: NA
j_call: TRBJ1-4
d_call: TRBD1
cdr3_aa: CASSTAGGSNEKLFF
cdr3_nt: TGTGCCAGCTCAACCGCAGGGGGCTCTAATGAAAAACTGTTTTTT

v_call: TRBV28
clone_size: once
j_call: TRBJ2-7
d_call: NA
cdr3_aa: CASESTGTNEQYF
cdr3_nt: TGTGCCAGCGAGTCGACAGGCACAAACGAGCAGTACTTC

v_call: TRBV20-1
clone_size: NA
j_call: TRBJ1-2
d_call: TRBD1
cdr3_aa: CSALSGGGYTF
cdr3_nt: TGCAGTGCTCTTTCAGGGGGAGGCTACACCTTC

v_call: TRBV2
clone_size: NA
j_call: TRBJ2-1
d_call: NA
cdr3_aa: CASSPQGSSYNEQFF
cdr3_nt: TGTGCCAGCAGTCCACAGGGAAGCTCCTACAATGAGCAGTTCTTC

v_call: TRBV4-1
clone_size: NA
j_call: TRBJ2-3
d_call: TRBD2
cdr3_aa: CASSTGGSTDTQYF
cdr3_nt: TGCGCCAGCAGTACCGGGGGGAGCACAGATACGCAGTATTTT

v_call: TRBV11-3
clone_size: NA
j_call: TRBJ1-2
d_call: NA
cdr3_aa: CASSGTQGYGYTF
cdr3_nt: TGTGCCAGCAGCGGGACCCAAGGTTATGGCTACACCTTC

v_call: TRBV9
clone_size: few
j_call: TRBJ2-7
d_call: TRBD1
cdr3_aa: CASSVTRDSPYEQYF
cdr3_nt: TGTGCCAGCAGCGTAACCCGGGACAGTCCCTACGAGCAGTACTTC

v_call: TRBV28
clone_size: NA
j_call: TRBJ1-6
d_call: TRBD1
cdr3_aa: CASSIDRGAVSPLHF
cdr3_nt: TGTGCCAGCAGCATCGACAGGGGAGCAGTTTCACCCCTCCACTTT

v_call: TRBV7-2
clone_size: NA
j_call: TRBJ2-7
d_call: NA
cdr3_aa: CASNKIWGGGNEQYF
cdr3_nt: TGTGCCAGCAACAAGATATGGGGGGGCGGGAATGAGCAGTACTTC

v_call: TRBV5-4
clone_size: NA
j_call: TRBJ1-5
d_call: TRBD1
cdr3_aa: CASSLDAGQGSNQPQHF
cdr3_nt: TGTGCCAGCAGCTTGGACGCTGGACAGGGGAGCAATCAGCCCCAGCATTTT

v_call: TRBV10-1
clone_size: NA
j_call: TRBJ2-1
d_call: TRBD1
cdr3_aa: CATSGGDYNEQFF
cdr3_nt: TGCGCCACCTCAGGGGGAGACTACAATGAGCAGTTCTTC

v_call: TRBV5-5
clone_size: NA
j_call: TRBJ1-1
d_call: NA
cdr3_aa: CASSFDDRNTEAFF
cdr3_nt: TGTGCCAGCAGCTTCGACGACAGGAACACTGAAGCTTTCTTT

v_call: TRBV2
clone_size: NA
j_call: TRBJ2-7
d_call: NA
cdr3_aa: CASSEGDPRVYEQYF
cdr3_nt: TGTGCCAGCAGTGAAGGAGACCCGAGGGTCTACGAGCAGTACTTC

v_call: TRBV5-4
clone_size: NA
j_call: TRBJ2-3
d_call: NA
cdr3_aa: CASSGPSTDTQYF
cdr3_nt: TGTGCCAGCAGCGGTCCTAGCACAGATACGCAGTATTTT

v_call: TRBV5-4
clone_size: NA
j_call: TRBJ1-2
d_call: TRBD1
cdr3_aa: CASSLLGQGVGGYTF
cdr3_nt: TGTGCCAGCAGCTTGTTGGGCCAGGGGGTTGGCGGCTACACCTTC

v_call: TRBV27
clone_size: NA
j_call: TRBJ2-5
d_call: TRBD1
cdr3_aa: CASSFQGVASRETQYF
cdr3_nt: TGTGCCAGCAGTTTTCAGGGGGTGGCCTCCCGGGAGACCCAGTACTTC

v_call: TRBV7-3
clone_size: NA
j_call: TRBJ2-7
d_call: TRBD2
cdr3_aa: CASSQASGLTYEQYF
cdr3_nt: TGTGCCAGCAGCCAAGCTAGCGGTCTAACCTACGAGCAGTACTTC

v_call: TRBV6-5
clone_size: NA
j_call: TRBJ2-5
d_call: TRBD2
cdr3_aa: CASSYRGVGPQYF
cdr3_nt: TGTGCCAGCAGCTACCGGGGGGTCGGGCCCCAGTACTTC

v_call: TRBV19
clone_size: once
j_call: TRBJ2-5
d_call: TRBD2
cdr3_aa: CASSFLTAGVETQYF
cdr3_nt: TGTGCCAGTAGTTTCCTCACCGCGGGGGTGGAGACCCAGTACTTC